This TCR beta chain is from a study of T cells after somatic rescue of genetic block. Germline assignment: CDR1 LNHNV and CDR2 YYDKDF (reference sequence). This CDR3 region has 14 residues. The V end lost 0 bases, the J end lost 7 bases, and 13 bases lay between the germline ends. TCRdb keeps only in-frame clones here, not all; method: immunoSEQ multiplex PCR. Altogether under 150,000 clones are present, 80% to 95% being singletons, with the ten largest covering about 1.5%. The chain carries TRBV15 and TRBJ2-7; D is possibly TRBD1 (6 bases). This sequence was found in a woman under 30. Sequenced material: peripheral blood mononuclear cells (PBMCs). The CDR3 loop reads CATSRDLGAREQYF. CDR3 nucleotides: TGTGCCACCAGCAGAGATCTGGGGGCGAGGGAGCAGTACTTC.